One sample yielded the 16 T cell receptor beta chains listed below, sequenced in a study of blood T cells in healthy people across ages. Through a sample-barcoded 5' primer and a J-beta primer mix, a second PCR was run for roughly 6 to 12 cycles. TCRdb used MiXCR to reprocess the 5' RACE reads, holding one entry per CDR3 protein. The data show 1.5 million to 2 million distinct CDR3 sequences, with roughly 27% seen just once and roughly 8.2% held by the top ten. The sequenced material came from blood. These receptor sequences come from a woman in her 30s in good health.

This clonotype has just a few counts. The chain employs TRBV6-1 and TRBJ1-6; the D is unclear. V lost 7 bases and J 9 bases, leaving 16 bases between the germline ends. Germline lookup yields CDR1 MNHNS and CDR2 SASEGT. The CDR3 is made up of 14 amino acids. The CDR3 region is CASTVMGSGSPLHF. CDR3 DNA: TGTGCCAGCACTGTAATGGGGTCTGGTTCACCCCTCCACTTT.

As for this clonotype: This could be a read error, since a much larger clone is one nucleotide away. The chain links TRBV10-1 to TRBJ2-5; TRBD2 aligns across 7 bases. Germline-derived CDR1 and CDR2 are WNHNN and SYGVQD (reference sequence). CDR3 length: 14 residues. The CDR3 protein is CASSLGGPEETRYF. DNA of the CDR3: TGCGCCAGCAGTCTGGGAGGGCCGGAAGAGACCCGGTACTTC.

This chain links TRBV19 with TRBJ2-5; no reliable D call. This CDR3 spans 13 amino acids. Trimming cost V 1 base and J 11 bases, with 14 bases left between them. Germline V gives CDR1 LNHDA, CDR2 SQIVND (reference sequence). CDR3 amino acids: CASSIGPANEQYF. Here the CDR3 DNA reads TGTGCCAGTAGTATAGGACCGGCCAATGAGCAGTACTTC.

The chain has TRBV6-5 and TRBJ2-5; D remains ambiguous. Judging by the DNA end, TRBJ2-7 fits better; the J call may be wrong. This CDR3 region has 15 residues. CDR1 is MNHEY, CDR2 SVGAGI, per germline. CDR3 nucleotide sequence: TGTGCCAGCAGTTACGGGTTGGGCTCTAAGGACGAGCAGTACTTC. This translates into CASSYGLGSKDEQYF.

This sequence joins TRBV20-1 and TRBJ2-1; D possibly matches TRBD1 or TRBD2 (5 bases each). The CDR3 spans 16 residues. Germline CDR1 reads DFQATT; CDR2 reads SNEGSKA (reference sequence). Trimming stripped 0 bases from V and 5 bases from J, with 17 bases between. The CDR3 DNA reads TGCAGTGCTAGAGAGATAGGAGCGGTGGGGGACAATGAGCAGTTCTTC. Protein product: CSAREIGAVGDNEQFF.

Ten or more counts support this clonotype. The chain has TRBV29-1 and TRBJ2-7, with 11 nucleotides matching TRBD1. Trimming took 1 base from V and 3 from J; bases not matched to a gene: 2. The germline CDR1 and CDR2 sequences are SQVTM and ANQGSEA. The CDR3 loop spans 14 amino acids. CDR3 DNA: TGCAGCGTTGAAGCGGGACAGGGGGGCTACGAGCAGTACTTC. Encoded protein: CSVEAGQGGYEQYF.

There are many counts of this clonotype. This chain joins TRBV20-1 and TRBJ2-7; the match to TRBD2 covers 9 bases. The V and J ends lost 1 base and 1 base, in that order; junction bases with no gene match: 5. Germline V gives CDR1 DFQATT, CDR2 SNEGSKA (reference sequence). This CDR3 is built from 15 residues. In nucleotides, the CDR3 is TGCAGTGCTAGAGCCGCGGGGGGGCTGTCCTACGAGCAGTACTTC. Residues: CSARAAGGLSYEQYF.

Regarding this clonotype: A much larger clone differs from this one at a single base, so this may be a read error. This chain uses TRBV29-1 with TRBJ2-7, with D perhaps matching TRBD1 (6 bases). V gave up 3 bases and J gave up 7 bases, with 19 bases separating them. This CDR3 has 14 amino acids. CDR1 is SQVTM, CDR2 ANQGSEA, per germline. The CDR3 here is CSVEARQADNEQYF. The CDR3 bases are TGCAGCGTTGAGGCCCGACAGGCCGACAATGAGCAGTACTTC.

This clonotype occurred many times. The V call is TRBV2, the J call TRBJ2-7; D gene ambiguous. Germline V gene data show CDR1 as SNHLY and CDR2 as FYNNEI. V dropped 7 bases and J dropped 4 bases, with 17 bases sitting between them. The CDR3 runs to 14 residues. CDR3 region: CASTRGVLSYEQYF. As DNA, the CDR3 is TGTGCCAGCACCAGAGGAGTCCTCTCTTACGAGCAGTACTTC.

This clonotype came up once. V gene TRBV4-3 combines with J gene TRBJ2-5; 12 nucleotides line up with TRBD2. J gave up 1 base and V 0 bases, and 9 bases lay outside the gene matches. CDR3 size: 19 residues. CDR1 and CDR2 from the germline V gene are LGHNA and YSLEER. This chain's CDR3 is CASSQDWASGRAIQETQYF. The CDR3, as DNA: TGCGCCAGCAGCCAAGATTGGGCTAGCGGGAGGGCCATCCAAGAGACCCAGTACTTC.

This clonotype was counted between two and nine times. At one of its ends the junction is not consistent with the germline gene, which may arise from a read error. This rearrangement joins TRBV6-2 or TRBV6-3 to TRBJ1-5; the D is unclear. CDR1 MNHEY and CDR2 SVGEGT come from the germline V gene. The CDR3 runs 14 residues. In DNA, the CDR3 is TGTGTCAGCAGTCCTCTGTCAGCTCATCAGCCCCAGCATTTT. This codes for CVSSPLSAHQPQHF.

In its sample, this clonotype was seen a few times. The CDR3 bases are TGTGCTAGTGGGACCGGGACGGGGTCCTACGAGCAGTACTTC. Translated: CASGTGTGSYEQYF. V and J are TRBV12-5 and TRBJ2-7, with D perhaps matching TRBD1 or TRBD2 (5 bases each). Germline lookup yields CDR1 LGHNT and CDR2 FRNRAP. This CDR3 has 14 amino acids. V was pared by 6 bases and J by 1 base, with 13 bases between.

This rearrangement joins TRBV19 to TRBJ2-3; D is perhaps TRBD2 (6 bases). V dropped 5 bases and J dropped 0 bases, with 15 bases sitting between them. The CDR3 spans 16 residues. CDR1 and CDR2 from the germline V gene are LNHDA and SQIVND (reference sequence). The CDR3: CASSPGTLASTDTQYF. DNA for the CDR3: TGTGCCAGTAGTCCTGGGACTTTAGCGAGCACAGATACGCAGTATTTT.

The chain uses TRBV4-1 and TRBJ1-2; TRBD1 agrees at 8 bases. The CDR3 is made up of 16 amino acids. Losses at the gene ends were 2 bases for V and 3 bases for J; bases not matched to a gene: 8. Germline loops: CDR1 MGHRA, CDR2 YSYEKL. The CDR3 reads CASSQTQGDGYYGYTF. The CDR3 nucleotides read TGCGCCAGCAGCCAAACACAGGGGGACGGCTACTATGGCTACACCTTC.

A note on this clonotype: A much bigger clone sits one base away, suggesting this may be a read error. The rearrangement joins TRBV29-1 to TRBJ2-5; D is possibly TRBD1 (6 bases). The germline CDR1 and CDR2 sequences are SQVTM and ANQGSEA. This CDR3 comprises 11 residues. The ends were cut back, 6 bases at V and 11 bases at J, with 16 bases in the middle. The DNA of the CDR3 is TGCAGCGTGCGGACAGCAAATGAGCAGTACTTC. This encodes CSVRTANEQYF.

This clonotype has a count of ten or more. This chain links TRBV29-1 with TRBJ2-7, with a tentative D call TRBD2 (6 bases). Per germline, CDR1 SQVTM and CDR2 ANQGSEA. CDR3 length: 11 residues. CDR3 nucleotide sequence: TGCGGGACTGGCGATACCTACGAGCAGTACTTC. It specifies CGTGDTYEQYF.